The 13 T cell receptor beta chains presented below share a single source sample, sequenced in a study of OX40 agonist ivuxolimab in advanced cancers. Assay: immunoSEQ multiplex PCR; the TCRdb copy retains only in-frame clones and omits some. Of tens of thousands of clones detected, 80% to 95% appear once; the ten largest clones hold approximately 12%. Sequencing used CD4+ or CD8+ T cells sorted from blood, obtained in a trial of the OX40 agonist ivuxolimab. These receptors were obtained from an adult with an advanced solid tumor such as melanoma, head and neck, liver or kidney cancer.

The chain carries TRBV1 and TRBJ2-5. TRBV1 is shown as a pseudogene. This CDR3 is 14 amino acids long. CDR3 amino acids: CTSSQERVLETQYF. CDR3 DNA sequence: TGCACCAGCAGCCAAGAAAGGGTGTTAGAGACCCAGTACTTC.

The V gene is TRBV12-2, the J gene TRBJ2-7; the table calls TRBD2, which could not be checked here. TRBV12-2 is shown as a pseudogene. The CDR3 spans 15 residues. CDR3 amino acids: CASRPDSGKPYEQYF. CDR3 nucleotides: TGTGCAAGTCGCCCAGATTCGGGTAAACCCTACGAGCAGTACTTC.

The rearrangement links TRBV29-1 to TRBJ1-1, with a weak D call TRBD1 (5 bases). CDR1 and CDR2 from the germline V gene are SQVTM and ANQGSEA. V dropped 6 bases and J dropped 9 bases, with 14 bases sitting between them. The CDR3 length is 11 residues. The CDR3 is CSVVGGRKAFF. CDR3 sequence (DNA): TGCAGCGTCGTGGGGGGTAGAAAAGCTTTCTTT.

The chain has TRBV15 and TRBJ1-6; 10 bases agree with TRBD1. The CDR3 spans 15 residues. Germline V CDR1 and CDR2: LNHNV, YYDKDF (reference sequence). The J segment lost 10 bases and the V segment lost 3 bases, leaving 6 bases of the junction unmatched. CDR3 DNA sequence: TGTGCCACCAGCAGCCCCCGGGACAGGGGATCACCCCTCCACTTT. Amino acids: CATSSPRDRGSPLHF.

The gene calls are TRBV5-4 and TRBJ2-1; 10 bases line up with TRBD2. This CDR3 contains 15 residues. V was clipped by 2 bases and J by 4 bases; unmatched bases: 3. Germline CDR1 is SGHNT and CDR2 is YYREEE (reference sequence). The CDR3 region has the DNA TGTGCCAGCAGCTTCACTAGCGGGATGTACAATGAGCAGTTCTTC. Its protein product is CASSFTSGMYNEQFF.

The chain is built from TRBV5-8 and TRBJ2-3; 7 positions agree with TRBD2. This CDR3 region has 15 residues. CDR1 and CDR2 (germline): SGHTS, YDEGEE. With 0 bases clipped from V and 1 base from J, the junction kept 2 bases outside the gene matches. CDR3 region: CASSLAGGGTDTQYF. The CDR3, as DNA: TGTGCCAGCAGCTTGGCTGGGGGGGGCACAGATACGCAGTATTTT.

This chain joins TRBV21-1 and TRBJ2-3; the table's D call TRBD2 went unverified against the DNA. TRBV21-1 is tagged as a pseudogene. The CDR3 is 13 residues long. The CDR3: CASSKVGLDTQYF. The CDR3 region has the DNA TGTGCCAGCAGCAAAGTCGGTTTGGATACGCAGTATTTT.

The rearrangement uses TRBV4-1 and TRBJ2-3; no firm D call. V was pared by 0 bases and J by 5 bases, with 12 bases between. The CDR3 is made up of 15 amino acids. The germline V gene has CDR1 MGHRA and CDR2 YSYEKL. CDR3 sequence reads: CASSQDAGVLDTQYF. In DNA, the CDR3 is TGCGCCAGCAGCCAAGATGCCGGAGTATTAGATACGCAGTATTTT.

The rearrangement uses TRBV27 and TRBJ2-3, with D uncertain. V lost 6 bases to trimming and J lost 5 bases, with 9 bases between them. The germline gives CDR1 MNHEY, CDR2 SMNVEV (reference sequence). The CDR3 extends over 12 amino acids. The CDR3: CASRELGDTQYF. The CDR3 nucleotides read TGTGCCAGCAGAGAGTTGGGAGATACGCAGTATTTT.

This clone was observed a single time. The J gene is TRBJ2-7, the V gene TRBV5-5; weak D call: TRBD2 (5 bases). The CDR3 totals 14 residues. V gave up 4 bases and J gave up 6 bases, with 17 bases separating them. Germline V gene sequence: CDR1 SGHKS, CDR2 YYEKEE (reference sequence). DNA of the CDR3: TGTGCCAGCAGCGCTCGCGTGGGAGCGAGCGAGCAGTACTTC. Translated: CASSARVGASEQYF.

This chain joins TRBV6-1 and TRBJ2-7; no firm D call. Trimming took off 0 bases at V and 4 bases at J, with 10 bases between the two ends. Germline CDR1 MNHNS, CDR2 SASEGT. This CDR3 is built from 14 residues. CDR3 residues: CASSEADTLYEQYF. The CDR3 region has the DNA TGTGCCAGCAGTGAAGCGGATACTCTTTACGAGCAGTACTTC.

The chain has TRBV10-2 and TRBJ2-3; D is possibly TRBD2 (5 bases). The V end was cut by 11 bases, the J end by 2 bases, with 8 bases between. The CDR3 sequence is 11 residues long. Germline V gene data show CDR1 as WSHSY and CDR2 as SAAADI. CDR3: CAAGLTDTQYF. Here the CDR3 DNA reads TGCGCCGCAGGACTCACAGATACGCAGTATTTT.

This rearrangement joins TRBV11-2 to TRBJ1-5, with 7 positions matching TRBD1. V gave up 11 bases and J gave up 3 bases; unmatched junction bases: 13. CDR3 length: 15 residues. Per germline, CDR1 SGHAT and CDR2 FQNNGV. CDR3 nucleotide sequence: TGTGCCCGCCTGAGAAAGGGACAGCCCAATCAGCCCCAGCATTTT. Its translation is CARLRKGQPNQPQHF.